These T cell receptor beta chains were read from a single sample in a study of T cell responses to AZD1222 COVID-19 vaccine. TCRdb keeps only in-frame clones here, not all; method: immunoSEQ multiplex PCR. The table includes 90,000 to 120,000 clones, approximately 90% detected once. The input for sequencing was peripheral blood, taken 28 days after the second AZD1222 dose. The receptors here all came from an adult who received the AZD1222 COVID-19 vaccine. The CDR3 runs from the conserved cysteine through the conserved F or W. Fields, in order: J gene, clone size, D gene, V gene, CDR3 DNA, CDR3 protein. The D gene is left open where the match is weak. The size of a clone is reported for some rows only, either as once, few or many, or as a class for expanded clones.

>TRBJ1-2|NA|NA|TRBV28
TGTGCCAGCAGTTTATGGGAGATGAGCAGGGGTCCTCAATCTAACTATGGCTACACCTTC
CASSLWEMSRGPQSNYGYTF
>TRBJ1-1|NA|NA|TRBV6-5
TGTGCCAGCAGCCCCCGGCTGTTGTATGAAGCTTTCTTT
CASSPRLLYEAFF
>TRBJ2-3|NA|NA|TRBV10-3
TGTGCCATCAGTGTCGAGGCAGATACGCAGTATTTT
CAISVEADTQYF
>TRBJ1-1|once|NA|TRBV15
TGTGCCACCAGCAGAGATCAAGTTAACACTGAAGCTTTCTTT
CATSRDQVNTEAFF
>TRBJ2-1|NA|NA|TRBV18
TGTGCCAGCTCACCACTAGGAGGGGGGCCCAATGAGCAGTTCTTC
CASSPLGGGPNEQFF
>TRBJ2-1|NA|TRBD2|TRBV5-8
TGTGCCAGCAGATTGGGGCTAGCGGGGGGGCCCGATGAGCAGTTCTTC
CASRLGLAGGPDEQFF
>TRBJ1-2|NA|NA|TRBV18
TGTGCCAGCTCACCAACAAACACCCAGGGTGTGAATGTTGGCTACACCTTC
CASSPTNTQGVNVGYTF
>TRBJ2-1|NA|TRBD2|TRBV5-8
TGTGCCAGCAGCTTAGTATTGCGAGCGGGGGAGGCCTACAATGAGCAGTTCTTC
CASSLVLRAGEAYNEQFF
>TRBJ2-7|few|NA|TRBV5-8
TGTGCCAGCAGCTTGGAGAACTACGAGCAGTACTTC
CASSLENYEQYF
>TRBJ2-1|NA|NA|TRBV28
TGTGCCAGCGCCTGGTTCCGGAGCTCCTACAATGAGCAGTTCTTC
CASAWFRSSYNEQFF
>TRBJ2-2|NA|TRBD1|TRBV9
TGTGCCAGCAGCTCTGGACAGGGCTCCACCGGGGAGCTGTTTTTT
CASSSGQGSTGELFF
>TRBJ1-6|NA|NA|TRBV2
TGTGCCAGCAGTGAAGGGGCCAGCTTTTCTAATTCACCCCTCCACTTT
CASSEGASFSNSPLHF
>TRBJ1-1|NA|NA|TRBV25-1
TGTGCCAGCATGTCAGGGTGGGGAGCTTTCTTT
CASMSGWGAFF
>TRBJ2-2|NA|NA|TRBV2
TGTGCCAGCAGTGAATGGCCGAACACCGGGGAGCTGTTTTTT
CASSEWPNTGELFF
>TRBJ2-7|NA|NA|TRBV9
TGTGCCAGCAGCGCTCACGGGAACGCCTACGAGCAGTACTTC
CASSAHGNAYEQYF
>TRBJ1-1|NA|NA|TRBV7-2
TGTGCCAGCAGCCAGCAGGAGAACACTGAAGCTTTCTTT
CASSQQENTEAFF
>TRBJ1-4|NA|NA|TRBV4-3
TGCGCCAGCAGCCTGGGGCGTAATGAAAAACTGTTTTTT
CASSLGRNEKLFF
>TRBJ2-7|NA|NA|TRBV4-2
TGTGCCAGCAGCCAGTCCGGGACACACGAGCAGTACTTC
CASSQSGTHEQYF
>TRBJ1-6|NA|NA|TRBV10-3
TGTGCCATCAGGGACACGAGCTCCTATAATTCACCCCTCCACTTT
CAIRDTSSYNSPLHF
>TRBJ2-7|NA|NA|TRBV6-5
TGTGCCAGCAGTTACCTCTACGAGCAGTACTTC
CASSYLYEQYF
>TRBJ1-1|NA|NA|TRBV6-4
TGTGCCAGCAGTGACTCGTCGAGGGGCACTGAAGCTTTCTTT
CASSDSSRGTEAFF
>TRBJ2-3|NA|NA|TRBV5-4
TGTGCCAGCAGGCCCCAGGGGACAGATACGCAGTATTTT
CASRPQGTDTQYF
>TRBJ2-7|NA|TRBD1|TRBV4-1
TGCGCCAGCAGCCAAAGACAGGGTCTCGCCTACGAGCAGTACTTC
CASSQRQGLAYEQYF
>TRBJ2-2|NA|NA|TRBV4-3
TGCGCCAGCAGCCGGGGACGGACACACACCGGGGAGCTGTTTTTT
CASSRGRTHTGELFF
>TRBJ1-4|NA|NA|TRBV5-6
TGTGCCAGCAGCCTCAGACAGCGGAATGAAAAACTGTTTTTT
CASSLRQRNEKLFF
>TRBJ2-5|NA|TRBD1|TRBV4-3
TGCGCCAGCAGCCAGGCCGCCCTCGGACAGGGAGGCCAAGAGACCCAGTACTTC
CASSQAALGQGGQETQYF
>TRBJ1-2|NA|NA|TRBV3-1/TRBV3-2
TGTGCCAGCAGCCCGAACGACTATGGCTACACCTTC
CASSPNDYGYTF
>TRBJ2-5|NA|NA|TRBV21-1
TGTGCCAGCGGTATGAGGGTTCAAGAGACCCAGTACTTC
CASGMRVQETQYF
>TRBJ1-5|once|NA|TRBV12-3/TRBV12-4
TGTGCCAGCAGTGTACAGGGTAGGCAGCCCCAGCATTTT
CASSVQGRQPQHF
>TRBJ1-1|NA|NA|TRBV5-1
TGCGCCAGCAGCATCGTTCAGGGACCGAACACTGAAGCTTTCTTT
CASSIVQGPNTEAFF
>TRBJ1-1|NA|TRBD1|TRBV4-1
TGCGCCAGCAGCCTTTCCATGTCCAGGGGGAGCACTGAAGCTTTCTTT
CASSLSMSRGSTEAFF
>TRBJ2-3|NA|TRBD2|TRBV7-6
TGTGCCAGCAGCTTTGGGCTAGCGGGGGTCGGGGATACGCAGTATTTT
CASSFGLAGVGDTQYF
>TRBJ2-2|NA|TRBD1|TRBV5-1
TGCGCCAGCAGCTTAGGACAGGGTTACACCGGGGAGCTGTTTTTT
CASSLGQGYTGELFF
>TRBJ1-1|NA|NA|TRBV27
TGTGCCAGCAGCGAGACCGCCGGCAGGGCGAACACTGAAGCTTTCTTT
CASSETAGRANTEAFF
>TRBJ1-1|NA|TRBD1|TRBV19
TGTGCCAGTAGTACTAAAATGACAGGGAGGACTGAAGCTTTCTTT
CASSTKMTGRTEAFF
>TRBJ1-4|few|TRBD1|TRBV6-5
TGTGCCAGCAGTTACTCGACGGGACAGGGGAATGAAAAACTGTTTTTT
CASSYSTGQGNEKLFF
>TRBJ1-3|NA|NA|TRBV6-1
TGTGCCAGCAGTGCGCAGGGGCACAGCTCTGGAAACACCATATATTTT
CASSAQGHSSGNTIYF
>TRBJ2-3|NA|NA|TRBV19
TGTGCCAGTAGTATAGATAATTGGGATACGCAGTATTTT
CASSIDNWDTQYF
>TRBJ1-4|NA|NA|TRBV28
TGTGCCAGCAGACTTAGGTTGGGGGGTCTAGGAACTAATGAAAAACTGTTTTTT
CASRLRLGGLGTNEKLFF
>TRBJ2-1|NA|TRBD2|TRBV5-1
TGCGCCAGCTTCCAAGCGGGGGGGCCCGGCGATGAGCAGTTCTTC
CASFQAGGPGDEQFF
>TRBJ1-2|NA|NA|TRBV5-4
TGTGCCAGCAGCCCGGGGCAGGGGAATCTATGGCGTGGCTACACCTTC
CASSPGQGNLWRGYTF
>TRBJ1-2|NA|TRBD1|TRBV18
TGTGCCAGCTCACGCGGACAGGGGGCCTGGTGGGACTATGGCTACACCTTC
CASSRGQGAWWDYGYTF
>TRBJ1-1|NA|NA|TRBV18
TGTGCCAGCTTCGCAGAGCGCTCTACTGAAGCTTTCTTT
CASFAERSTEAFF
>TRBJ1-6|NA|NA|TRBV5-4
TGTGCCAGCAGCTTCGATGTTTCACCCCTCCACTTT
CASSFDVSPLHF
>TRBJ2-2|NA|NA|TRBV5-1
TGCGCCAGCACTAATCTAGGGGAGAACACCGGGGAGCTGTTTTTT
CASTNLGENTGELFF
>TRBJ1-4|NA|NA|TRBV7-7
TGTGCCAGCAGCTTGGGGGTTACAACTAATGAAAAACTGTTTTTT
CASSLGVTTNEKLFF
>TRBJ1-5|NA|NA|TRBV12-3/TRBV12-4
TGTGCCAGCAGTATCCTACCCGGTGAGCCCCAGCATTTT
CASSILPGEPQHF
>TRBJ1-1|once|TRBD1|TRBV3-1/TRBV3-2
TGTGCCAGCAGCCCGACAGGGGGCCCCTTGGGCACTGAAGCTTTCTTT
CASSPTGGPLGTEAFF
>TRBJ1-2|NA|NA|TRBV5-1
TGCGCCAGCAGCCCGGGGGGCGCGTCGTATGGCTACACCTTC
CASSPGGASYGYTF
>TRBJ1-1|NA|NA|TRBV27
TGTGCCAGCAGTTCCGGCGCTGAAGCTTTCTTT
CASSSGAEAFF
>TRBJ2-2|few|TRBD2|TRBV28
TGTGCCAGCAGCAGCGGGGGGTACAACACCGGGGAGCTGTTTTTT
CASSSGGYNTGELFF
>TRBJ1-1|NA|NA|TRBV6-5
TGTGCCAGCACTCTTACTTTGAACACTGAAGCTTTCTTT
CASTLTLNTEAFF
>TRBJ1-2|NA|NA|TRBV3-1/TRBV3-2
TGTGCCAGCAGCCCCAGGGGCAGGGCAGGCGGCTACACCTTC
CASSPRGRAGGYTF
>TRBJ1-1|NA|NA|TRBV13
TGTGCCAGCAGCCCCCTAGGAGGGCTGAACACTGAAGCTTTCTTT
CASSPLGGLNTEAFF
>TRBJ2-7|NA|TRBD1|TRBV3-1/TRBV3-2
TGTGCCAGCAGTAAGCCGGGACAGGGGTCCTCCTACGAGCAGTACTTC
CASSKPGQGSSYEQYF